The sequence of this TCR beta chain was determined in a study of breast tumors, draining lymph nodes, adjacent tissues. General study points: Compared with lymph nodes, tumors were less diverse; compared with nontumor tissue, more.

Concerning this clonotype: Its antigen is unidentified. At one boundary the junction diverges from the germline segment, which might be a read error.

The germline gives CDR1 LGHDT, CDR2 YNNKEL (reference sequence). This CDR3 has 17 residues. TCRdb called the multiplex PCR reads again in MiXCR, with one record for every CDR3 protein. Here the sample spans over 100,000 distinct CDR3 sequences, around 22% being singletons. Axillary draining lymph nodes of breast cancer patients supplied the node samples. The receptor's source is a female donor with breast cancer. Some clones in this sample may be carry-over from other donors' samples. V gene TRBV3-1 combines with J gene TRBJ2-3, with TRBD1 matching over 8 bases. Sequencing was performed on axillary lymph node tissue. The CDR3 loop reads CACSQDRPGGSEDTQYF. The CDR3 nucleotides are TGTGCCTGCAGCCAAGATAGACCAGGGGGCAGTGAAGATACGCAGTATTTT.